Given below is one T cell receptor (beta chain) in context. The data are from a study of blood T cell repertoires in COVID-19. Study as a whole: PBMCs, B-cell-depleted T cells, or T cells provided the cDNA or gDNA that made up the material.

Recruitment covered about two dozen US areas and drew participants whose ages spanned roughly 18 to 100 years. Recovery meant two consecutive negative NP/OP PCR tests, professional clearance, or resolved symptoms. In the original analysis: Cell counts per sample came from amplifying reference gene primers. Sequencing was performed with immunoSEQ multiplex PCR; in TCRdb, only in-frame clones are kept and a portion is missing. V and J calls plus clone size are reproduced from that table; the DNA served to infer D and trimming. Found here are about 180,000 clones, around 90% of them singletons; the top ten hold 9% to 10%. Germline-derived CDR1 and CDR2 are SNHLY and FYNNEI. This CDR3 has 17 amino acids. V gave up 4 bases and J gave up 2 bases; unmatched junction bases: 8.

Material: PBMCs or T cells enriched from blood (not recorded which). This receptor was taken from a woman aged 18-30 years who had recovered from COVID-19. This chain links TRBV2 with TRBJ1-1, with 12 positions matching TRBD1. CDR3 amino acids: CASSAGTGGGLNTEAFF. As DNA, the CDR3 is TGTGCCAGCAGTGCGGGGACAGGGGGCGGTCTAAACACTGAAGCTTTCTTT.